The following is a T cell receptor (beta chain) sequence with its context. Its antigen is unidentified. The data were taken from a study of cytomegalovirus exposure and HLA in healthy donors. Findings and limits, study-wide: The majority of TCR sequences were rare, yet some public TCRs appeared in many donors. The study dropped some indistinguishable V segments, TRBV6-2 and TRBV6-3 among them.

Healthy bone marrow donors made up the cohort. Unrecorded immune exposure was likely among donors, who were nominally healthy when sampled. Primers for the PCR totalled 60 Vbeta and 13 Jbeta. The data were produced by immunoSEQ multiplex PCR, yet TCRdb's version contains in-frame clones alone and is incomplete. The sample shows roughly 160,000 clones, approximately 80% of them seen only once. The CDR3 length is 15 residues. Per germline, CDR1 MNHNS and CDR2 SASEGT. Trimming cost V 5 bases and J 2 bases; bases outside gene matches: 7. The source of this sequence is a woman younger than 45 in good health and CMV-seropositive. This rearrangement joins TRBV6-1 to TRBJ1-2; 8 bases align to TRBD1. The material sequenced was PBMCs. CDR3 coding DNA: TGTGCCAGCAGTTCTTGGGACAGGATAAACTATGGCTACACCTTC. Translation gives CASSSWDRINYGYTF.